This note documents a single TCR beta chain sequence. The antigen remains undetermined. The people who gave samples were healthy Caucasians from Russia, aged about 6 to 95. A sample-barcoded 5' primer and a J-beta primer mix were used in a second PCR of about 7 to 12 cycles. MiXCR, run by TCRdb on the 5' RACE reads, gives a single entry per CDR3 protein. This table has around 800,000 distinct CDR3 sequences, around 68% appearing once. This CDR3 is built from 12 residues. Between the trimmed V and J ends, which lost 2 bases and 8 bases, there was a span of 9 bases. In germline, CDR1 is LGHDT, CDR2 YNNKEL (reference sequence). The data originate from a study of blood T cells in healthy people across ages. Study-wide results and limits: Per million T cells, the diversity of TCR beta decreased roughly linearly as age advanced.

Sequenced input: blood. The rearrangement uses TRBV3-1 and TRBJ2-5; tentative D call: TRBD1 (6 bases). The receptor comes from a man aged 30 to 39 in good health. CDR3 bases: TGTGCCAGCAGCCAATCTGGGGGCACCCAGTACTTC. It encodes CASSQSGGTQYF.